This T cell receptor beta chain was retrieved from a study of blood T cell repertoires in COVID-19. Study-level background: The United States, Italy and Spain supplied acute and convalescent COVID-19 samples.

V lost 5 bases and J 7 bases, leaving 15 bases between the germline ends. Per the germline V gene, CDR1 is SEHNR and CDR2 is FQNEAQ (reference sequence). The CDR3 is made up of 13 amino acids. In the authors' workflow: Amplifying reference gene primers gave estimates of nucleated cell counts. Using immunoSEQ multiplex PCR, the repertoire was profiled, and TCRdb retains in-frame clones only, with some absent. D and trimming come from the DNA, and the V and J calls and clone size come from that table. The data contain roughly 100,000 clones, 80% to 90% of them singletons. The sample was peripheral blood. This chain joins TRBV7-9 and TRBJ2-7; no clear D gene. This TCR derives from a woman aged 25 to 39 with acute or convalescent COVID-19. CDR3 sequence: CASSPTSGSEQYF. Here the CDR3 DNA reads TGTGCCAGCAGCCCTACCTCCGGGTCAGAGCAGTACTTC.